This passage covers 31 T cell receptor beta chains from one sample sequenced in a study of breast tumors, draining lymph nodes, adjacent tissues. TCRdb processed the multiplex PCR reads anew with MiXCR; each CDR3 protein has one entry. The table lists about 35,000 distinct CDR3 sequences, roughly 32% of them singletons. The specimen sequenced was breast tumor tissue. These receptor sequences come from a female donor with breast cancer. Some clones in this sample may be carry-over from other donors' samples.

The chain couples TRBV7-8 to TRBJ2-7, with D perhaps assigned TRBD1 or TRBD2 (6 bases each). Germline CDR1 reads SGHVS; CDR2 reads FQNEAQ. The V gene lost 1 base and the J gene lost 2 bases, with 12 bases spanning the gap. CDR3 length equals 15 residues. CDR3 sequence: CASSLGGGGTYEQYF. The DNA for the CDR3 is TGTGCCAGCAGCTTAGGTGGAGGGGGAACCTACGAGCAGTACTTC.

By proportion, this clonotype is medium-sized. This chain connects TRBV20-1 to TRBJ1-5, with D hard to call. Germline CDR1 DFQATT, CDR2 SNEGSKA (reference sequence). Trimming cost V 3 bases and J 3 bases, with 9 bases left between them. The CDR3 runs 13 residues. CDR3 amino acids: CSASTAVNQPQHF. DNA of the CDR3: TGCAGTGCTAGTACCGCAGTCAATCAGCCCCAGCATTTT.

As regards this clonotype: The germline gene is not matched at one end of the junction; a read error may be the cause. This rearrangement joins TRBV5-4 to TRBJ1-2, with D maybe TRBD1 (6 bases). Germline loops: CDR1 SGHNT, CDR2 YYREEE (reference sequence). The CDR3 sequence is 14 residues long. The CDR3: CANSLEQGNYGYTF. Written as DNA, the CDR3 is TGTGCCAACAGCTTGGAACAGGGAAACTATGGCTACACCTTC.

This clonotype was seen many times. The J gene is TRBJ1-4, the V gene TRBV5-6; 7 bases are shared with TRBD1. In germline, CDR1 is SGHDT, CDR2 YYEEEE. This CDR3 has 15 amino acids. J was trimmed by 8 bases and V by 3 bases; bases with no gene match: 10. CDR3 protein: CASSSRTIQGEKLFF. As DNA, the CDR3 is TGTGCCAGCAGCTCTCGCACGATACAGGGGGAAAAACTGTTTTTT.

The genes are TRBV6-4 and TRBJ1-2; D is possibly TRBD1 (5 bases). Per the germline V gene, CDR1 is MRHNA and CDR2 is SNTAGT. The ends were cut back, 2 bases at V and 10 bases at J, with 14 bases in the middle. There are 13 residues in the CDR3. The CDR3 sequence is CASSDGGLGVYTF. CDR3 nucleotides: TGTGCCAGCAGTGACGGGGGTTTGGGTGTCTACACCTTC.

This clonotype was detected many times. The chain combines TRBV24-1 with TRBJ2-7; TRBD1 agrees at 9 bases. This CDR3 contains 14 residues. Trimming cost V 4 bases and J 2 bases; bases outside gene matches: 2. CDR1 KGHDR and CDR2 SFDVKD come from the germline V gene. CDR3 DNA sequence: TGTGCCACCAGTGAAGGGACAGGGCCCTACGAGCAGTACTTC. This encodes CATSEGTGPYEQYF.

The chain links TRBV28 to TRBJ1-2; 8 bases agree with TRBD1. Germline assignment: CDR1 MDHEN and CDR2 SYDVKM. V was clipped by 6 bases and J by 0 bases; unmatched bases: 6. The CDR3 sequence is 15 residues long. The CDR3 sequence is CASRSRDRPNYGYTF. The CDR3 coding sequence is TGTGCCAGCAGATCTCGGGACAGGCCTAACTATGGCTACACCTTC.

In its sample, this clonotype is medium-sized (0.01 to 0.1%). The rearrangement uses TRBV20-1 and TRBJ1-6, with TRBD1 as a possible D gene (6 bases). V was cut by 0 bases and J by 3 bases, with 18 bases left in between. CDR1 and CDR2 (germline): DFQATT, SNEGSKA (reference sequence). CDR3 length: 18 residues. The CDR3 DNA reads TGCAGTGCTAGAGAGTGGGCAGGGGAAAAGGACTATAATTCACCCCTCCACTTT. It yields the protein CSAREWAGEKDYNSPLHF.

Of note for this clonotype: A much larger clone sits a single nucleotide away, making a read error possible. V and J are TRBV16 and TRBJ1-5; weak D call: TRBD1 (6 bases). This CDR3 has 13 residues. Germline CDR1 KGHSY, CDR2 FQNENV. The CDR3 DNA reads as TGTGCCGGCAGCCAACACAGGGATCAGCCCCAGCATTTT. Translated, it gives CAGSQHRDQPQHF.

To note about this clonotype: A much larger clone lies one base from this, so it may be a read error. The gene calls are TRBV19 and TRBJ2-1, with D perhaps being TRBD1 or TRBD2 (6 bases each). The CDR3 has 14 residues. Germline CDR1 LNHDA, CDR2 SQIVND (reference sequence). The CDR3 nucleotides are TGTGCCAGTAATATAGGGGGGAAATACAATGAGCAGTTCTTC. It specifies CASNIGGKYNEQFF.

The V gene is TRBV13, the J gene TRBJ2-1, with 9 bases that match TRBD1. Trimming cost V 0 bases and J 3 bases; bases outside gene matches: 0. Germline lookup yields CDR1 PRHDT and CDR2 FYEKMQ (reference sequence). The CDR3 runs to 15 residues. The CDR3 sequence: CASSLGTGGYNEQFF. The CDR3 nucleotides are TGTGCCAGCAGCTTAGGGACAGGGGGCTACAATGAGCAGTTCTTC.

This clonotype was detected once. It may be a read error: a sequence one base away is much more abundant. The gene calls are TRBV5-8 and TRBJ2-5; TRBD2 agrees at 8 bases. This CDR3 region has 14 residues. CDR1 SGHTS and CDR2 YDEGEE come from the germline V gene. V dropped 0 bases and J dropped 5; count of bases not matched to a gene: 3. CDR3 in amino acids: CASSLAAGVETQYF. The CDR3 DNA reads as TGTGCCAGCAGCTTGGCAGCGGGAGTGGAGACCCAGTACTTC.

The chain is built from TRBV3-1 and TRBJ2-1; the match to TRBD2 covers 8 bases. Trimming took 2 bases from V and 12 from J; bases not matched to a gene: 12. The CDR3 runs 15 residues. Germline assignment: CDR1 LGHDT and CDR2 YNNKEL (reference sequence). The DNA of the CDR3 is TGTGCCAGCAGCCAAATAAAGCGGGAGAGAATTGGGCAGTTCTTC. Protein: CASSQIKRERIGQFF.

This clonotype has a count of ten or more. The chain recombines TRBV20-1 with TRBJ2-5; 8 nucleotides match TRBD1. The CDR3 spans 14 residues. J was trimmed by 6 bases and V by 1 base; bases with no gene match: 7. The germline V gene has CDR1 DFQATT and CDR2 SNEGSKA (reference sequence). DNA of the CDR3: TGCAGTGCTAGAGTCCTGGACAGGGAGCAGACCCAGTACTTC. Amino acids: CSARVLDREQTQYF.

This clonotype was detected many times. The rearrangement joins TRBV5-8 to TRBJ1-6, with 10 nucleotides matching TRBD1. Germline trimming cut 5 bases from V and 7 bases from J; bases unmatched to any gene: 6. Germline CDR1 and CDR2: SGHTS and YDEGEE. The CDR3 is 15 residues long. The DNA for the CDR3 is TGTGCCAGCAGATACGGACAGGGGGAAAATTCACCCCTCCACTTT. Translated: CASRYGQGENSPLHF.

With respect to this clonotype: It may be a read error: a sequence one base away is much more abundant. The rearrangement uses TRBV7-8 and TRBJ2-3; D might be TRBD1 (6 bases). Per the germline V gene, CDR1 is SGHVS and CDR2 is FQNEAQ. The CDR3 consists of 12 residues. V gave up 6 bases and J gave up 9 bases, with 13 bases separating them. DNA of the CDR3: TGTGCCAGCAGTCCCGAGAGGGGGACGCAGTATTTT. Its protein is CASSPERGTQYF.

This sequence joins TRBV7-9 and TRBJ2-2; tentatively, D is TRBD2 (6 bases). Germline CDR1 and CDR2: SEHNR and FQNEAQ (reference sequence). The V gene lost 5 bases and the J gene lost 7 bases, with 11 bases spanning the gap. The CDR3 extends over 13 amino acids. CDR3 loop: CASSRDSLGELFF. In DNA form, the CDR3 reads TGTGCCAGCAGCCGGGACTCACTCGGGGAGCTGTTTTTT.

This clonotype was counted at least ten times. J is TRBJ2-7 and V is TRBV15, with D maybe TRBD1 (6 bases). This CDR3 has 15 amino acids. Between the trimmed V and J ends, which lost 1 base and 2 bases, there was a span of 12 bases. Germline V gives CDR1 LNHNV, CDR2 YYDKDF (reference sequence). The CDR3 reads CATSRAIQGPYEQYF. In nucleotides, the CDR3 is TGTGCCACCAGCAGAGCTATACAGGGACCCTACGAGCAGTACTTC. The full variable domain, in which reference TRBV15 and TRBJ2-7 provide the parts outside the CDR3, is DAMVIQNPRYQVTQFGKPVTLSCSQTLNHNVMYWYQQKSSQAPKLLFHYYDKDFNNEADTPDNFQSRRPNTSFCFLDIRSPGLGDTAMYLCATSRAIQGPYEQYFGPGTRLTVT.

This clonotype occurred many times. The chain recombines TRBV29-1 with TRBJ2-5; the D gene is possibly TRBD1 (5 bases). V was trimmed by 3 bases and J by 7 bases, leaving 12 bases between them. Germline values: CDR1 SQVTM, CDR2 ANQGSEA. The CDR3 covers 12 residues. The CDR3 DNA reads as TGCAGCGTTGATGTCGTTAGGGGGACCCAGTACTTC. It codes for CSVDVVRGTQYF.

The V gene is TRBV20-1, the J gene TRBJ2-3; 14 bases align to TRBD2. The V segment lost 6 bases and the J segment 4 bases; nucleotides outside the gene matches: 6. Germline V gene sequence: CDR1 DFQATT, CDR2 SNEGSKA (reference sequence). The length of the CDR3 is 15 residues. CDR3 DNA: TGCAGTGCCCCGACTAGCGGGAGGGTTCCAGATACGCAGTATTTT. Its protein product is CSAPTSGRVPDTQYF.

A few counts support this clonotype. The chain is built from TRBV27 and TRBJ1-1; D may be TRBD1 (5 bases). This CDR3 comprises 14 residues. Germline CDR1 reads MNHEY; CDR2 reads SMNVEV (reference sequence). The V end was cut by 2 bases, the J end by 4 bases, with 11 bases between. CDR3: CASSLRGERTEAFF. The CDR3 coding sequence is TGTGCCAGCAGTTTACGGGGGGAACGCACTGAAGCTTTCTTT.

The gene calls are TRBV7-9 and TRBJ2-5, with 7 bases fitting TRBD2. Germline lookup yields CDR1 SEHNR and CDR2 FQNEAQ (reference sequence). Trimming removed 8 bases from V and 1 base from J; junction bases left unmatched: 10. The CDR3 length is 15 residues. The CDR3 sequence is CASGPRGSAQETQYF. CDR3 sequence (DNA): TGTGCCAGCGGACCCCGCGGGAGTGCCCAAGAGACCCAGTACTTC.

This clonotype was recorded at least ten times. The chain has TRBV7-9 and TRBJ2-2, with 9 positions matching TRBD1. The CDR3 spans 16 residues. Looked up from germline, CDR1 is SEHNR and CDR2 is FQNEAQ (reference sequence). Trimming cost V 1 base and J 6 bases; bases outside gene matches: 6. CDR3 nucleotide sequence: TGTGCCAGCAGCTTAGGTCCACAGGGGGCGGCCGGGGAGCTGTTTTTT. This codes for CASSLGPQGAAGELFF.

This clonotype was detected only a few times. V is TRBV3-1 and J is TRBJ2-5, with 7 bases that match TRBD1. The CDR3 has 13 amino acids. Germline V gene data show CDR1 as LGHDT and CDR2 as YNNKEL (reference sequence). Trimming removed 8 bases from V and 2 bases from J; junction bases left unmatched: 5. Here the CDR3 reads CASVGQEQETQYF. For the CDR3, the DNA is TGTGCCAGCGTCGGACAGGAACAAGAGACCCAGTACTTC.

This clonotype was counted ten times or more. CDR3 residues: CASSPQGLPYNEQFF. CDR3 in DNA: TGTGCCAGCAGCCCACAGGGTCTTCCGTACAATGAGCAGTTCTTC. This chain connects TRBV9 to TRBJ2-1, with a tentative D call TRBD1 (6 bases). This CDR3 contains 15 residues. V lost 4 bases and J lost 4, with 15 bases in between. Germline CDR1 is SGDLS and CDR2 is YYNGEE. Combining the CDR3 with reference TRBV9 and TRBJ2-1 gives the whole variable domain DSGVTQTPKHLITATGQRVTLRCSPRSGDLSVYWYQQSLDQGLQFLIQYYNGEERAKGNILERFSAQQFPDLHSELNLSSLELGDSALYFCASSPQGLPYNEQFFGPGTRLTVL.

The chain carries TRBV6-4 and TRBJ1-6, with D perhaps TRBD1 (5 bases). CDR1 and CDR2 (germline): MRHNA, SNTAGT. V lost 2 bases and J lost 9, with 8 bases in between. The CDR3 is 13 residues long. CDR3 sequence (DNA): TGTGCCAGCAGTGACAGGGGTGGTTCACCCCTCCACTTT. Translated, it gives CASSDRGGSPLHF.

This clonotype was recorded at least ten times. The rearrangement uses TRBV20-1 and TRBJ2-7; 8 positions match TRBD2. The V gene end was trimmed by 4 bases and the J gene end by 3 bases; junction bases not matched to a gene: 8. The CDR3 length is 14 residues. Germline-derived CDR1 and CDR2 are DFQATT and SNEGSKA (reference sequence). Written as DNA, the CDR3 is TGCAGTGCTACAAGCGGGAGAGGGAACTACGAGCAGTACTTC. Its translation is CSATSGRGNYEQYF.

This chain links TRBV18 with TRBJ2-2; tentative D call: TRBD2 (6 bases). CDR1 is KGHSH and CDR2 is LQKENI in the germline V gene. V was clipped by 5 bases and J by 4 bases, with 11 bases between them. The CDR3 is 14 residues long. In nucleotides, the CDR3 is TGTGCCAGCTCAGAACTCGGGAGCACCGGGGAGCTGTTTTTT. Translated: CASSELGSTGELFF. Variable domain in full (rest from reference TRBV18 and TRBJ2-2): NAGVMQNPRHLVRRRGQEARLRCSPMKGHSHVYWYRQLPEEGLKFMVYLQKENIIDESGMPKERFSAEFPKEGPSILRIQQVVRGDSAAYFCASSELGSTGELFFGEGSRLTVL.

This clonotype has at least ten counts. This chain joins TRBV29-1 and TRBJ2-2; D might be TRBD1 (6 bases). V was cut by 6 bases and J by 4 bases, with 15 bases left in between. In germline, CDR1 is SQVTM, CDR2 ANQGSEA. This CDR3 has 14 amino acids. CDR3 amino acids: CSVQVGAVTGELFF. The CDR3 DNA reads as TGCAGCGTCCAAGTGGGGGCGGTCACCGGGGAGCTGTTTTTT.

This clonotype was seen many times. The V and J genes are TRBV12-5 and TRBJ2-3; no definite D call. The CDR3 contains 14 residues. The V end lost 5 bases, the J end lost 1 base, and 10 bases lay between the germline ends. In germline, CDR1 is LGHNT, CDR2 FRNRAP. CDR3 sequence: CASGIDWGTDTQYF. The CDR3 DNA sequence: TGTGCTAGTGGTATCGACTGGGGCACAGATACGCAGTATTTT.

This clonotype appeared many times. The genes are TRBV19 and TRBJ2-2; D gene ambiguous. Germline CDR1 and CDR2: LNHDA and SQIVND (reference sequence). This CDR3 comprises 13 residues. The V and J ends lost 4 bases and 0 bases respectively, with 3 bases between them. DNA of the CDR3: TGTGCCAGTAGTAGGGCGAACACCGGGGAGCTGTTTTTT. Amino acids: CASSRANTGELFF. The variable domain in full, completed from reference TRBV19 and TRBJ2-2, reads DGGITQSPKYLFRKEGQNVTLSCEQNLNHDAMYWYRQDPGQGLRLIYYSQIVNDFQKGDIAEGYSVSREKKESFPLTVTSAQKNPTAFYLCASSRANTGELFFGEGSRLTVL.